This T cell receptor (beta chain) was sequenced in a study of blood T cell repertoires in COVID-19. Data came from immunoSEQ multiplex PCR; TCRdb stores just in-frame clones and leaves some out. This table has about 78,000 clones, roughly 88% appearing once. CDR1 is SNHLY and CDR2 is FYNNEI in the germline V gene. With 11 bases removed from V and 3 bases from J, the gap between germline ends came to 21 bases. This CDR3 is 15 amino acids long. Specimen: peripheral blood. The TCR was taken from a woman between 45 and 60 years old in a cohort sampled during active COVID-19. The chain carries TRBV2 and TRBJ2-3; D is perhaps TRBD1 (6 bases). CDR3 coding DNA: TGTGCCGGTAGCTCCCAGGGGAGTGGGACAGATACGCAGTATTTT. Translating gives CAGSSQGSGTDTQYF.